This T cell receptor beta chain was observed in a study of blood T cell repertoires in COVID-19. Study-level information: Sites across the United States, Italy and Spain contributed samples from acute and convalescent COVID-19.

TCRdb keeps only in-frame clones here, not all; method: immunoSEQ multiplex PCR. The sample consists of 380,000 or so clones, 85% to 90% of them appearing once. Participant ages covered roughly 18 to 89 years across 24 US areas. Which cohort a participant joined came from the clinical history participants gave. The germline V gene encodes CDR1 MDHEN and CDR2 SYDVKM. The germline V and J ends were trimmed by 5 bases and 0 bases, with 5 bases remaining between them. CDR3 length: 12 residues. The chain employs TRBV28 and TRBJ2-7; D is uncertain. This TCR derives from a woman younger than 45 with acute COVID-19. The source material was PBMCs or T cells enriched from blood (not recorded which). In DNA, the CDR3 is TGTGCCAGCAGTCTCAGCTCCTACGAGCAGTACTTC. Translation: CASSLSSYEQYF. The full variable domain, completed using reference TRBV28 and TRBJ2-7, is DVKVTQSSRYLVKRTGEKVFLECVQDMDHENMFWYRQDPGLGLRLIYFSYDVKMKEKGDIPEGYSVSREKKERFSLILESASTNQTSMYLCASSLSSYEQYFGPGTRLTVT.